The present TCR beta chain was sequenced within a study of T cells expressing NK-cell markers. Looking at the study overall: Sorted CD3+CD56+NKG2C+, CD3+CD56+NKG2C- and CD3+CD56-NKG2C+ T cells supplied TCR beta repertoires. Seropositivity for HCMV was found in seven of the eight sequenced donors, with one seronegative.

Study-wide findings and caveats: Dominant NKG2C+ clonotypes in a handful of donors made up roughly 1.0-7.0% of CD8+ T cells.

A word on this clonotype: Its specificity is unknown.

TCRdb re-called the 5' RACE reads and catalogs CDR3 proteins one per entry, DNA excluded. This sample's clone table lists hundreds of thousands of distinct CDR3 sequences. The CDR3 length is 15 residues. CDR1 and CDR2 from the germline V gene are SGHAT and FQNNGV. The chain has TRBV11-2 and TRBJ2-1; the TCRdb call, TRBD2, lacks DNA for checking. The clonotype originates from a man aged 18 to 29 in good health. The sample taken for sequencing was blood T cells: a sorted CD56 or NKG2C T cell subset, CD4+ or CD8+ T cells, or bulk PBMC T cells (not recorded which). CDR3 residues: CASRYRDSYYNEQFF. The entire variable domain, with the rest obtained from reference TRBV11-2 and TRBJ2-1, is as follows: EAGVAQSPRYKIIEKRQSVAFWCNPISGHATLYWYQQILGQGPKLLIQFQNNGVVDDSQLPKDRFSAERLKGVDSTLKIQPAKLEDSAVYLCASRYRDSYYNEQFFGPGTRLTVL.